These 27 T cell receptor beta chains came from one sample sequenced in a study of blood T cells in healthy people across ages. A J-beta primer mix and a sample-barcoded 5' primer were used in a second PCR of about 7 to 12 cycles. TCRdb analysed the 5' RACE reads with MiXCR anew, one entry per CDR3 protein. The sample has roughly 1.9 million distinct CDR3 sequences; more than 35% are singletons. The sequenced sample was blood. These receptors originate from a human donor in good health.

The chain recombines TRBV6-2 or TRBV6-3 with TRBJ1-5; a possible D gene is TRBD1 (6 bases). The CDR3 runs to 17 residues. Germline CDR1 MNHEY, CDR2 SVGEGT. Trimming stripped 6 bases from V and 2 bases from J, with 20 bases between. CDR3 region: CASRPGGYSYGNQPQHF. Here the CDR3 DNA reads TGTGCCAGCAGGCCGGGGGGCTATAGCTATGGCAATCAGCCCCAGCATTTT.

This clonotype was found a few times. The chain uses TRBV5-5 and TRBJ1-2; maybe TRBD1 (6 bases). The CDR3 runs to 15 residues. The germline V and J ends were trimmed by 5 bases and 0 bases, with 14 bases remaining between them. Germline-derived CDR1 and CDR2 are SGHKS and YYEKEE (reference sequence). In nucleotides, the CDR3 is TGTGCCAGCAGTTCTACAGGGTTAGCTAACTATGGCTACACCTTC. It is translated as CASSSTGLANYGYTF. Using reference TRBV5-5 and TRBJ1-2 for the parts outside the CDR3, the full variable domain is DAGVTQSPTHLIKTRGQQVTLRCSPISGHKSVSWYQQVLGQGPQFIFQYYEKEERGRGNFPDRFSARQFPNYSSELNVNALLLGDSALYLCASSSTGLANYGYTFGSGTRLTVV.

This chain links TRBV7-2 with TRBJ2-3; D remains ambiguous. V lost 5 bases and J 3 bases, leaving 9 bases between the germline ends. The germline gives CDR1 SGHTA, CDR2 FQGNSA. The CDR3 is made up of 13 amino acids. The CDR3 bases are TGTGCCAGCAGCCCAGACTGGACAGATACGCAGTATTTT. As protein: CASSPDWTDTQYF.

The chain links TRBV4-3 to TRBJ2-5; the match to TRBD2 covers 10 bases. The DNA end is a closer match to TRBJ2-1, so the J assignment may be wrong. Germline CDR1 and CDR2: LGHNA and YSLEER. CDR3 length: 16 amino acids. The CDR3 coding sequence is TGCGCCAGCAGCCAAGTCGGGTTAGCGGGGGGAGAGACCCAGTTCTTC. Protein sequence: CASSQVGLAGGETQFF.

The chain is built from TRBV20-1 and TRBJ2-6; TRBD2 matches 7 bases. Germline CDR1 and CDR2: DFQATT and SNEGSKA (reference sequence). Losses at the gene ends were 3 bases for V and 15 bases for J; bases not matched to a gene: 17. CDR3 length: 15 amino acids. Here the CDR3 DNA reads TGCAGTGCTAGCAAGCCGGGGGGAGGGGCCAGCGCCCTGACTTTC. Amino acids: CSASKPGGGASALTF.

The chain combines TRBV12-3 or TRBV12-4 with TRBJ1-1; 10 positions agree with TRBD1. There are 18 residues in the CDR3. The V segment lost 1 base and the J segment 0 bases; nucleotides outside the gene matches: 8. The CDR3 DNA is TGTGCCAGCAGTTTAGAGTGGGACAGGGGCTTTATGAACACTGAAGCTTTCTTT. It specifies CASSLEWDRGFMNTEAFF.

This chain uses TRBV29-1 with TRBJ1-2, with 7 bases that match TRBD1. This CDR3 region has 13 residues. From germline, CDR1 is SQVTM and CDR2 ANQGSEA. After removal of 7 bases from V and 0 bases from J, the junction contained 5 bases not matched to a gene. The CDR3 nucleotides read TGCAGCGACGGACAGGACGCTAACTATGGCTACACCTTC. Translation gives CSDGQDANYGYTF.

V and J are TRBV7-9 and TRBJ1-2; no clear D. This CDR3 contains 13 residues. Germline CDR1 and CDR2: SEHNR and FQNEAQ (reference sequence). V lost 5 bases and J 8 bases, leaving 15 bases between the germline ends. In nucleotides, the CDR3 is TGTGCCAGCAGCGTTCAGATTCTAGGGGGCTACACCTTC. Its protein is CASSVQILGGYTF.

The rearrangement links TRBV12-5 to TRBJ1-1, with D perhaps TRBD1 (6 bases). Germline V gene sequence: CDR1 LGHNT, CDR2 FRNRAP. This CDR3 is 18 amino acids long. V lost 0 bases, J lost 1 base, and 18 bases lay in between. CDR3 nucleotides: TGTGCTAGTGGTTTGGTACTTGGGCAGGGGATAACGAACACTGAAGCTTTCTTT. Amino acid sequence: CASGLVLGQGITNTEAFF.

This clonotype was seen a handful of times. The chain has TRBV15 and TRBJ2-7; D is unclear. Trimming stripped 8 bases from V and 3 bases from J, with 11 bases between. This CDR3 has 12 amino acids. Germline CDR1 LNHNV, CDR2 YYDKDF (reference sequence). The CDR3 loop is CATGPTRYEQYF. The CDR3 coding sequence is TGTGCCACCGGACCTACTCGCTACGAGCAGTACTTC. The full variable domain, with the rest looked up from reference TRBV15 and TRBJ2-7, is DAMVIQNPRYQVTQFGKPVTLSCSQTLNHNVMYWYQQKSSQAPKLLFHYYDKDFNNEADTPDNFQSRRPNTSFCFLDIRSPGLGDTAMYLCATGPTRYEQYFGPGTRLTVT.

The chain couples TRBV24-1 to TRBJ2-3; D remains ambiguous. V was clipped by 3 bases and J by 4 bases, with 7 bases between them. This CDR3 contains 13 residues. The germline CDR1 and CDR2 sequences are KGHDR and SFDVKD. CDR3 coding DNA: TGTGCCACCAGTGATGCCATGGCAGATACGCAGTATTTT. It specifies CATSDAMADTQYF.

This clonotype was found a few times. V gene TRBV10-3 combines with J gene TRBJ2-5; D unclear. This CDR3 has 10 amino acids. Trimming stripped 8 bases from V and 4 bases from J, with 5 bases between. Germline-derived CDR1 and CDR2 are ENHRY and SYGVKD. The CDR3 is CAIGTETQYF. The CDR3 region has the DNA TGTGCCATCGGTACAGAGACCCAGTACTTC.

The chain links TRBV6-2 or TRBV6-3 to TRBJ1-4; no definite D call. V dropped 5 bases and J dropped 6 bases, with 13 bases sitting between them. The germline gives CDR1 MNHEY, CDR2 SVGEGT. CDR3 size: 14 residues. CDR3 sequence: CASSPTDRYEKLFF. In DNA form, the CDR3 reads TGTGCCAGCAGTCCGACCGATCGGTATGAAAAACTGTTTTTT.

This chain connects TRBV20-1 to TRBJ1-5, with TRBD1 matching 7 bases. The CDR3 has 13 amino acids. The ends lost 7 bases at V and 3 bases at J; junction bases unmatched: 6. From germline, CDR1 is DFQATT and CDR2 SNEGSKA (reference sequence). The CDR3 reads CSVPDRVNQPQHF. CDR3 DNA sequence: TGCAGTGTTCCAGACAGGGTCAATCAGCCCCAGCATTTT.

Concerning this clonotype: A read error is likely, as this CDR3 ends without the conserved phenylalanine or tryptophan. The gene calls are TRBV12-3 or TRBV12-4 and TRBJ2-1; D is uncertain. The ends were cut back, 4 bases at V and 6 bases at J, with 4 bases in the middle. The length of the CDR3 is 11 residues. The CDR3 region is CASSSSNEQFV. In nucleotides, the CDR3 is TGTGCCAGCAGTTCAAGCAATGAGCAGTTCGTC.

V and J are TRBV5-1 and TRBJ1-2, with D possibly being TRBD1 (5 bases). V shed 4 bases and J shed 7 bases, with 11 bases lying between them. Germline loops: CDR1 SGHRS, CDR2 YFSETQ. This CDR3 has 12 amino acids. CDR3 region: CASSDDSFGYTF. The CDR3 DNA sequence: TGCGCCAGCAGCGACGACAGTTTTGGCTACACCTTC.

The chain has TRBV20-1 and TRBJ1-5; D is unresolved. Germline V gene data show CDR1 as DFQATT and CDR2 as SNEGSKA (reference sequence). The CDR3 runs to 12 residues. Trimming removed 1 base from V and 9 bases from J, with 10 bases in between. CDR3 DNA sequence: TGCAGTGCTAGAGGGGGTGATCGGCCCCAGCATTTT. Its protein product is CSARGGDRPQHF.

V and J are TRBV20-1 and TRBJ1-2; D is undetermined. The V gene's germline CDR1 is DFQATT and CDR2 SNEGSKA (reference sequence). Trimming cost V 1 base and J 7 bases, with 19 bases left between them. The CDR3 consists of 15 residues. CDR3: CSARVGQALACGYTF. The CDR3 DNA reads TGCAGTGCTAGAGTAGGGCAGGCTCTTGCCTGTGGCTACACCTTC.

This clonotype was found once. The V gene is TRBV20-1, the J gene TRBJ1-1; no clear D. Germline V gene sequence: CDR1 DFQATT, CDR2 SNEGSKA (reference sequence). Trimming removed 4 bases at V and 5 bases at J, with 11 bases between. The CDR3 runs to 12 residues. CDR3 in DNA: TGCAGTGCTACCCCCGGGGTTACTGAAGCTTTCTTT. As protein: CSATPGVTEAFF.

The chain carries TRBV11-1 and TRBJ2-7, with 12 positions matching TRBD2. Germline trimming cut 2 bases from V and 6 bases from J; bases unmatched to any gene: 8. Germline V CDR1 and CDR2: SGHAT, FQDESV (reference sequence). CDR3 size: 16 residues. The CDR3 sequence: CASSLRLAGALGEQYF. CDR3 nucleotide sequence: TGTGCCAGCAGCTTACGACTAGCGGGGGCCCTTGGCGAGCAGTACTTC. The complete variable domain, with remaining parts taken from reference TRBV11-1 and TRBJ2-7, reads EAEVAQSPRYKITEKSQAVAFWCDPISGHATLYWYRQILGQGPELLVQFQDESVVDDSQLPKDRFSAERLKGVDSTLKIQPAELGDSAMYLCASSLRLAGALGEQYFGPGTRLTVT.

The chain uses TRBV7-9 and TRBJ2-1; 11 bases match TRBD2. Germline V gene lookup returns CDR1 SEHNR and CDR2 FQNEAQ (reference sequence). The CDR3 runs to 15 residues. After removal of 5 bases from V and 5 bases from J, the junction contained 5 bases not matched to a gene. CDR3 in amino acids: CASSPQLAGDNEQFF. In DNA form, the CDR3 reads TGTGCCAGCAGCCCTCAACTAGCGGGGGACAATGAGCAGTTCTTC.

The V call is TRBV12-3 or TRBV12-4, the J call TRBJ2-1; 12 bases fit TRBD2. Trimming at V came to 7 bases and at J to 3 bases, leaving 7 bases not matched to a gene. The CDR3 is 16 residues long. The CDR3 DNA is TGTGCCAGCACCGTACTAGCGGGGGGCCGCTACAATGAGCAGTTCTTC. This encodes CASTVLAGGRYNEQFF.

This clonotype has only one observation. The chain couples TRBV11-3 to TRBJ2-3; TRBD2 matches 10 bases. With 5 bases clipped from V and 9 bases from J, the junction kept 14 bases outside the gene matches. The CDR3 extends over 16 amino acids. CDR1 is SGHNT and CDR2 is YENEEA in the germline V gene. CDR3 nucleotide sequence: TGTGCCAGCAGCATTGGGACTAGCGATTTAAGCGGGACGCAGTATTTT. It translates to CASSIGTSDLSGTQYF.

This clonotype was seen a few times. The chain is built from TRBV20-1 and TRBJ2-5, with D possibly matching TRBD2 (5 bases). Trimming pared 1 base from V and 5 bases from J, leaving 11 bases between. The CDR3 covers 13 residues. The germline V gene encodes CDR1 DFQATT and CDR2 SNEGSKA (reference sequence). As DNA, the CDR3 is TGCAGTGCTAGAGCTGGAGGTTTGGAGACCCAGTACTTC. Residues: CSARAGGLETQYF.

This clonotype was observed a handful of times. This chain connects TRBV12-3 or TRBV12-4 to TRBJ2-7, with D possibly being TRBD1 (5 bases). The length of the CDR3 is 13 residues. The V end lost 8 bases, the J end lost 0 bases, and 11 bases lay between the germline ends. The chain's CDR3 is CASGHSSSYEQYF. The DNA for the CDR3 is TGTGCCAGCGGACACTCAAGCTCCTACGAGCAGTACTTC.

The rearrangement joins TRBV29-1 to TRBJ2-7, with 7 bases fitting TRBD1. The ends lost 4 bases at V and 5 bases at J; junction bases unmatched: 8. From germline, CDR1 is SQVTM and CDR2 ANQGSEA. The CDR3 spans 13 residues. The CDR3 DNA is TGCAGCGTTGTCCGGGACAGTCGCGACGAGCAGTACTTC. It yields the protein CSVVRDSRDEQYF.

V gene TRBV7-2 combines with J gene TRBJ1-2; D gene ambiguous. Germline loops: CDR1 SGHTA, CDR2 FQGNSA. Trimming cost V 2 bases and J 5 bases, with 15 bases left between them. The CDR3 length is 15 residues. This chain's CDR3 is CASSLNLQSAYGYTF. The DNA for the CDR3 is TGTGCCAGCAGCTTAAACTTACAGAGCGCATATGGCTACACCTTC. Complete variable domain (other parts from reference TRBV7-2 and TRBJ1-2): GAGVSQSPSNKVTEKGKDVELRCDPISGHTALYWYRQSLGQGLEFLIYFQGNSAPDKSGLPSDRFSAERTGGSVSTLTIQRTQQEDSAVYLCASSLNLQSAYGYTFGSGTRLTVV.